Included here is one T cell receptor beta chain sequence, with context. CDR3 length: 13 amino acids. Per the germline V gene, CDR1 is SQVTM and CDR2 is ANQGSEA. The V end was cut by 1 base, the J end by 9 bases, with 13 bases between. The entry originates in a study of CD8+CD57+ T cells in acquired aplastic anemia. Looking at the study overall: Recorded DNA amounts for sorted CD4+ and CD8+ cells had an average of approximately 3 ug.

Profiling that covered TCR beta VDJ and CDR3 relied on genomic DNA as its template. TCRdb used MiXCR to reprocess the reads, holding one entry per CDR3 protein. The data contain 300,000 or so distinct CDR3 sequences, about 56% of them singletons. This TCR derives from a human donor with severe aplastic anemia or a healthy control (not recorded which). The sequencing input was sorted CD4+, CD8+, or CD8+CD57+ T cells (not recorded which) from PBMCs. The J gene is TRBJ1-3, the V gene TRBV29-1; D gene unclear. CDR3 in DNA: TGCAGCGTTGAAGGGCCGGGGAGAAGCACCATATATTTT. Amino acids: CSVEGPGRSTIYF.